This TCR beta chain was profiled in a study of cytotoxic CD8 clonotypes in ibrutinib-treated CLL. At the level of the study: Response sampling occurred after a median 12 months of treatment (range 6 to 36). Study-level results: Baseline clonality was higher than in age-matched healthy donors and moved in step with circulating CD8+ T-cell counts. Shared public clonotypes were rare, and on treatment they either got smaller or stayed the same.

Germline CDR1 and CDR2: SNHLY and FYNNEI. J was trimmed by 7 bases and V by 5 bases; bases with no gene match: 4. The CDR3 is made up of 13 amino acids. Only a few counts were recorded for this clone. The antigen remains unidentified. Targeted sequencing depth ranged from 1 in 200,000 to 1 in 1 million T cells. Measured with immunoSEQ multiplex PCR; TCRdb has only the in-frame clones, and not every one. The sample lists approximately 170,000 clones, roughly 84% occurring once. The source is a human donor with chronic lymphocytic leukemia. The V call is TRBV2, the J call TRBJ2-7, with 11 positions matching TRBD2. The specimen comprised PBMCs, sampled at disease progression, from a patient treated with ibrutinib. The CDR3 sequence: CASSLGLAGEQYF. The CDR3 DNA follows: TGTGCCAGCAGTCTTGGACTAGCGGGTGAGCAGTACTTC.